This is a list of T cell receptor beta chains from one sample in a study of cytomegalovirus exposure and HLA in healthy donors. The repertoire was sequenced with immunoSEQ multiplex PCR; TCRdb's copy has only in-frame clones and lacks some. The sample has approximately 220,000 clones; 75% to 95% are singletons. Sequencing was done on a sample of PBMCs. All receptors derive from a woman in her late teens or twenties in good health and CMV-seronegative. The CDR3 runs from the conserved cysteine through the conserved F or W. Each record gives: clone size, V gene, J gene, D gene, CDR3 protein, CDR3 DNA. A D gene is named only where the DNA matches it firmly. Clone size appears in some rows only: once, few, many, or a class for an expanded clone.

-,TRBV10-3,TRBJ2-5,TRBD2,CAISEGLAGAETQYF,TGTGCCATCAGCGAGGGACTAGCGGGAGCCGAGACCCAGTACTTC
-,TRBV6-1,TRBJ1-1,-,CASSRKGGKVTEAFF,TGTGCCAGCAGTCGGAAAGGGGGAAAAGTTACTGAAGCTTTCTTT
-,TRBV6-4,TRBJ1-1,TRBD1,CASSSGQQGAGAEAFF,TGTGCCAGCAGTAGTGGACAACAGGGGGCTGGCGCTGAAGCTTTCTTT
-,TRBV2,TRBJ2-1,TRBD2,CASSLLAGGGNEQFF,TGTGCCAGCAGTTTACTAGCGGGAGGGGGCAATGAGCAGTTCTTC
-,TRBV6-4,TRBJ1-1,-,CASSAGRANTEAFF,TGTGCCAGCAGTGCGGGCAGGGCGAACACTGAAGCTTTCTTT
-,TRBV5-4,TRBJ2-1,TRBD2,CASSPRTSLSEQFF,TGTGCCAGCAGCCCGCGGACTAGTTTAAGTGAGCAGTTCTTC
-,TRBV4-2,TRBJ1-3,TRBD1,CASSLTGTGFGNTIYF,TGTGCCAGCAGCCTAACCGGGACAGGGTTTGGAAACACCATATATTTT
-,TRBV11-3,TRBJ1-1,TRBD1,CASSLGRVSQGGTEAFF,TGTGCCAGCAGCTTAGGAAGGGTTTCACAGGGGGGCACTGAAGCTTTCTTT
-,TRBV7-7,TRBJ2-1,-,CASSPIFTGGNEQFF,TGTGCTAGCAGCCCCATATTTACGGGTGGGAATGAGCAGTTCTTC
-,TRBV5-4,TRBJ1-1,-,CASTFAGRPEAFF,TGTGCCAGCACCTTTGCAGGGCGCCCTGAAGCTTTCTTT
-,TRBV9,TRBJ2-7,TRBD2,CASSLHLVAGAEQYF,TGTGCCAGCAGCCTCCATCTCGTAGCGGGAGCCGAGCAGTACTTC
-,TRBV6-1,TRBJ1-1,-,CASSVGRGSTEAFF,TGTGCCAGCAGTGTGGGGCGGGGAAGCACTGAAGCTTTCTTT
once,TRBV6-1,TRBJ1-6,-,CASSALSSYNSPLHF,TGTGCCAGCAGTGCCCTTAGCTCCTATAATTCACCCCTCCACTTT
-,TRBV28,TRBJ2-5,-,CASSLGYRETQYF,TGTGCCAGCAGTTTAGGTTACCGGGAGACCCAGTACTTC
once,TRBV6-5,TRBJ1-2,TRBD1,CASSYGQGGNYGYTF,TGTGCCAGCAGTTACGGGCAGGGGGGAAACTATGGCTACACCTTC
-,TRBV25-1,TRBJ1-1,-,CASRTGSEGTEAFF,TGTGCCAGCAGAACAGGATCGGAGGGGACTGAAGCTTTCTTT
-,TRBV5-1,TRBJ1-4,-,CASSSQGSTNEKLFF,TGCGCCAGCAGCTCTCAGGGATCCACTAATGAAAAACTGTTTTTT
-,TRBV6-1,TRBJ1-1,TRBD1,CASRPQGAEAFF,TGTGCCAGCAGACCCCAGGGGGCTGAAGCTTTCTTT
-,TRBV6-1,TRBJ2-7,TRBD1,CASSGPPGGANRVPYEQYF,TGTGCCAGCAGTGGGCCTCCAGGGGGTGCAAATCGTGTGCCCTACGAGCAGTACTTC
-,TRBV6-5,TRBJ1-6,-,CARARSLTF,TGTGCCAGGGCAAGAAGTTTAACCTTT
-,TRBV2,TRBJ2-7,-,CASTPAYEQYF,TGTGCCAGCACGCCAGCCTACGAGCAGTACTTC
-,TRBV11-2,TRBJ2-7,TRBD1,CASSLERGQGANYEQYF,TGTGCCAGCAGCCTTGAGAGGGGACAGGGGGCAAACTACGAGCAGTACTTC
-,TRBV7-8,TRBJ1-5,-,CASSLVSGARSYSNQPQHF,TGTGCCAGCAGCCTAGTTTCGGGTGCCCGAAGTTATAGCAATCAGCCCCAGCATTTT
-,TRBV25-1,TRBJ1-1,-,CASSNERQAKQQAFF,TGTGCCAGCAGTAACGAGCGACAGGCAAAACAGCAAGCTTTCTTT
-,TRBV7-2,TRBJ2-2,-,CASSLARRPRGGELFF,TGTGCCAGCAGCTTAGCTAGACGGCCCCGGGGAGGGGAGCTGTTTTTT
once,TRBV12-5,TRBJ2-1,TRBD2,CASGGPSGSRYNEQFF,TGTGCTAGTGGTGGACCTAGCGGGAGCCGGTACAATGAGCAGTTCTTC
-,TRBV7-9,TRBJ2-1,TRBD2,CASSFSSGSVSYNEQFF,TGTGCCAGCAGCTTTTCTAGCGGGAGCGTCTCCTACAATGAGCAGTTCTTC
once,TRBV6-5,TRBJ1-6,TRBD1,CASSSTGNNSPLHF,TGTGCCAGCTCCTCGACAGGGAACAATTCACCCCTCCACTTT
-,TRBV28,TRBJ1-1,-,CASSSGVTEAFF,TGTGCCAGCAGTTCAGGGGTCACTGAAGCTTTCTTT
-,TRBV30,TRBJ2-7,-,CAWNPLKSPSYEQYF,TGTGCCTGGAACCCTCTGAAGAGTCCCTCCTACGAGCAGTACTTC
few,TRBV2,TRBJ2-7,-,CASSAGFYEQYF,TGTGCCAGCAGTGCAGGGTTCTACGAGCAGTACTTC
once,TRBV6-1,TRBJ2-7,-,CASGGRNEQYF,TGTGCCAGCGGGGGGAGGAACGAGCAGTACTTC
-,TRBV6-1,TRBJ1-1,TRBD1,CAIRQGGLAFF,TGTGCCATTCGACAGGGGGGTTTGGCTTTCTTT
once,TRBV7-6,TRBJ2-5,TRBD1,CASSLGTVPRGQETQYF,TGTGCCAGCAGCTTAGGGACGGTCCCCAGGGGGCAAGAGACCCAGTACTTC
-,TRBV2,TRBJ2-1,TRBD2,CASSEAGLAGIDEQFF,TGTGCCAGCAGTGAAGCGGGACTAGCGGGGATCGATGAGCAGTTCTTC
-,TRBV27,TRBJ2-3,TRBD2,CASSFTSGSPGTDTQYF,TGTGCCAGCAGTTTTACTAGCGGGAGCCCCGGGACAGATACGCAGTATTTT
-,TRBV7-9,TRBJ1-1,-,CASSPKRNVGRGGEAFF,TGTGCCAGCAGCCCAAAGAGAAACGTCGGGAGAGGTGGTGAAGCTTTCTTT
-,TRBV4-1,TRBJ2-5,-,CASSRRDNKETQYF,TGCGCCAGCAGCCGCCGGGATAACAAAGAGACCCAGTACTTC
-,TRBV6-1,TRBJ1-2,-,CASSGVKSNYGYTF,TGTGCCAGCAGTGGCGTAAAGTCTAACTATGGCTACACCTTC
-,TRBV5-1,TRBJ1-5,-,CASSLGAGGNQPQHF,TGCGCCAGCAGCTTGGGGGCAGGGGGCAATCAGCCCCAGCATTTT
once,TRBV5-5,TRBJ1-1,-,CASSPPGTEAFF,TGTGCCAGCAGCCCCCCGGGCACTGAAGCTTTCTTT
-,TRBV7-9,TRBJ1-6,TRBD1,CASSLGQGTAPLHF,TGTGCCAGCAGCTTAGGACAGGGGACTGCACCCCTCCACTTT
once,TRBV27,TRBJ1-5,TRBD1,CASSLGTGGRQPQHF,TGTGCCAGCAGTCTCGGGACAGGGGGGCGTCAGCCCCAGCATTTT
-,TRBV7-6,TRBJ1-1,TRBD1,CASSQQGGNTEAFF,TGTGCCAGCAGCCAACAGGGGGGGAACACTGAAGCTTTCTTT
-,TRBV25-1,TRBJ1-3,-,CASSAPGVSSGNTIYF,TGTGCCAGCAGTGCTCCGGGAGTTTCCTCTGGAAACACCATATATTTT
-,TRBV5-1,TRBJ2-2,TRBD2,CASSLWTSGSFTGELFF,TGCGCCAGCAGCTTGTGGACTAGCGGGAGTTTCACCGGGGAGCTGTTTTTT